This is a list of T cell receptor beta chains from one sample in a study of blood T cell repertoires in COVID-19. Produced via immunoSEQ multiplex PCR; TCRdb's table is partial and in-frame only. The sample lists about 75,000 clones; approximately 89% were seen once. Sequenced: peripheral blood. The receptors stem from a woman in her seventies with acute or convalescent COVID-19. The CDR3 runs from the conserved cysteine through the conserved F or W. Size is stated for part of the rows, as once, few or many counts, or as a class when the clone is expanded.

clone size: -
V gene: TRBV7-9
J gene: TRBJ2-3
CDR3 protein: CASSGGAFTDTQYF

clone size: once
V gene: TRBV6-6
J gene: TRBJ1-6
CDR3 protein: CASSPRDAQGSPLHF

clone size: -
V gene: TRBV5-1
J gene: TRBJ1-1
CDR3 protein: CASSSTMAGTEAFF

clone size: -
V gene: TRBV7-3
J gene: TRBJ2-7
CDR3 protein: CASSLTNEGYEQYF

clone size: -
V gene: TRBV6-2/TRBV6-3
J gene: TRBJ2-7
CDR3 protein: CASSYLQISYEQYF

clone size: -
V gene: TRBV9
J gene: TRBJ2-3
CDR3 protein: CASSPLGEGQGTDTQYF

clone size: -
V gene: TRBV3-1/TRBV3-2
J gene: TRBJ2-1
CDR3 protein: CASSQSHEQFF

clone size: once
V gene: TRBV5-1
J gene: TRBJ2-3
CDR3 protein: CASTRESSTDTQYF

clone size: -
V gene: TRBV20-1
J gene: TRBJ1-2
CDR3 protein: CSVHSYYGYTF

clone size: -
V gene: TRBV30
J gene: TRBJ1-5
CDR3 protein: CAWSVGDRVHQPQHF

clone size: -
V gene: TRBV28
J gene: TRBJ1-3
CDR3 protein: CASSLDRGNTIYF

clone size: -
V gene: TRBV5-1
J gene: TRBJ1-3
CDR3 protein: CASSLGRGLPGNTIYF

clone size: -
V gene: TRBV7-3
J gene: TRBJ2-1
CDR3 protein: CASSLTPFGGTEQFF

clone size: few
V gene: TRBV7-3
J gene: TRBJ1-6
CDR3 protein: CASSPGPTGGYNSPLHF

clone size: -
V gene: TRBV3-1/TRBV3-2
J gene: TRBJ1-1
CDR3 protein: CASSQGGAAEAFF

clone size: -
V gene: TRBV9
J gene: TRBJ2-1
CDR3 protein: CASSVGGRDEQFF

clone size: -
V gene: TRBV29-1
J gene: TRBJ2-7
CDR3 protein: CSVLGLAGVYEQYF

clone size: -
V gene: TRBV7-9
J gene: TRBJ1-1
CDR3 protein: CASTPWGDTEAFF

clone size: once
V gene: TRBV7-9
J gene: TRBJ2-5
CDR3 protein: CASSLSGERETQYF

clone size: -
V gene: TRBV3-1/TRBV3-2
J gene: TRBJ1-1
CDR3 protein: CASSHRLKTGDTEAFF

clone size: -
V gene: TRBV2
J gene: TRBJ1-1
CDR3 protein: CASHNRQGMNTEAFF

clone size: once
V gene: TRBV19
J gene: TRBJ2-1
CDR3 protein: CASSSRQGVNNEQFF

clone size: -
V gene: TRBV19
J gene: TRBJ1-5
CDR3 protein: CASSVTGGAQPQHF

clone size: -
V gene: TRBV14
J gene: TRBJ1-2
CDR3 protein: CASSQGLSGLQTNYGYTF

clone size: -
V gene: TRBV28
J gene: TRBJ1-1
CDR3 protein: CASSSAGEGMNTEAFF

clone size: -
V gene: TRBV11-2
J gene: TRBJ1-1
CDR3 protein: CASSPLVTGWNTEAFF

clone size: -
V gene: TRBV11-2
J gene: TRBJ2-1
CDR3 protein: CASSLGLGSSYNEQFF